The T cell receptor beta chain under discussion was sequenced for a study of T cells in Graves' hyperthyroidism and ophthalmopathy. CDR3 size: 17 residues. V lost 3 bases, J lost 0 bases, and 2 bases stayed unmatched. Per the germline V gene, CDR1 is MGHRA and CDR2 is YSYEKL. Amplification of TCR beta CDR3 regions used RNA as the template. TCR CDR3 regions were first amplified by RT-PCR with HTBI primers. TCRdb reanalysed the multiplex PCR reads using MiXCR and keeps one entry per CDR3 protein. The table records hundreds of thousands of distinct CDR3 sequences, 14% of them present only once. This clonotype was found a few times.

The sample taken for sequencing was blood. The rearrangement links TRBV4-1 to TRBJ2-1, with 13 bases fitting TRBD2. This TCR was sampled from a woman aged 18-29 years with Graves' hyperthyroidism. The CDR3 sequence: CASSQWTSGSSYNEQFF. The CDR3 bases are TGCGCCAGCAGCCAGTGGACTAGCGGGAGCTCCTACAATGAGCAGTTCTTC.